One and the same sample provided the 25 T cell receptor beta chains below, sequenced in a study of blood T cell repertoires in COVID-19. Only in-frame clones appear in the TCRdb table, and some are missing; sequencing was by immunoSEQ multiplex PCR. The sample holds nearly 350,000 clones, roughly 90% seen once. Sequencing used peripheral blood. The receptors here all came from a woman in her 70s with COVID-19, enrolled during active disease.

The chain employs TRBV29-1 and TRBJ1-3; tentatively, D is TRBD1 (5 bases). CDR1 SQVTM and CDR2 ANQGSEA come from the germline V gene. V was pared by 3 bases and J by 2 bases, with 8 bases between. This CDR3 region has 13 residues. This CDR3 reads CSVETAAGNTIYF. In nucleotides, the CDR3 is TGCAGCGTTGAGACAGCTGCTGGAAACACCATATATTTT.

The chain joins TRBV7-2 to TRBJ2-5; perhaps TRBD2 as D (6 bases). This CDR3 contains 14 residues. V was trimmed by 3 bases and J by 5 bases, leaving 13 bases between them. Germline-derived CDR1 and CDR2 are SGHTA and FQGNSA. The CDR3 is CASSFGSGRETQYF. The CDR3 coding sequence is TGTGCCAGCAGCTTCGGTTCTGGGAGGGAGACCCAGTACTTC.

This chain connects TRBV24-1 to TRBJ1-2; 12 nucleotides match TRBD1. This CDR3 has 19 amino acids. Trimming cost V 5 bases and J 6 bases; bases outside gene matches: 18. The V gene's germline CDR1 is KGHDR and CDR2 SFDVKD. DNA for the CDR3: TGTGCCACCAGTGGGGTCTCCGGGACAGGGGGCTCCAACAGGGATGGCTACACCTTC. This gives the protein CATSGVSGTGGSNRDGYTF.

The chain links TRBV29-1 to TRBJ2-7; 7 nucleotides line up with TRBD1. Germline V gene data show CDR1 as SQVTM and CDR2 as ANQGSEA. CDR3 length equals 12 residues. V dropped 5 bases and J dropped 3; count of bases not matched to a gene: 4. CDR3 loop: CSVRQGFYEQYF. As DNA, the CDR3 is TGCAGCGTTCGACAGGGATTCTACGAGCAGTACTTC.

About this clone itself: Other DNA sequences in this specimen translate into the identical CDR3. The chain uses TRBV5-6 and TRBJ1-2; TRBD1 agrees at 8 bases. Germline V lookup: CDR1 SGHDT, CDR2 YYEEEE. The V gene end was trimmed by 0 bases and the J gene end by 1 base; junction bases not matched to a gene: 2. CDR3 size: 15 residues. The DNA of the CDR3 is TGTGCCAGCAGCTTGGGGACAGGGATTAACTATGGCTACACCTTC. This gives the protein CASSLGTGINYGYTF.

The V call is TRBV10-1, the J call TRBJ1-3; TRBD1 aligns across 7 bases. Germline trimming cut 3 bases from V and 1 base from J; bases unmatched to any gene: 9. CDR1 and CDR2 (germline): WNHNN, SYGVQD (reference sequence). The CDR3 covers 17 residues. Here the CDR3 reads CASSERDRAESGNTIYF. The CDR3 DNA is TGCGCCAGCAGTGAACGCGACAGGGCCGAATCTGGAAACACCATATATTTT.

Comment on this clone: Different DNA sequences within this sample yield the same CDR3. The chain links TRBV27 to TRBJ2-7; 7 bases agree with TRBD2. The CDR3 is made up of 11 amino acids. Germline-derived CDR1 and CDR2 are MNHEY and SMNVEV (reference sequence). After removal of 4 bases from V and 6 bases from J, the junction contained 0 bases not matched to a gene. CDR3: CASSWGGEQYF. In DNA form, the CDR3 reads TGTGCCAGCAGTTGGGGGGGCGAGCAGTACTTC.

This sequence joins TRBV6-2 or TRBV6-3 and TRBJ2-7; TRBD2 agrees at 13 bases. The junction had 6 bases not matched to a gene; V was cut back by 0 bases and J by 4 bases. CDR3 length: 17 residues. The germline CDR1 and CDR2 sequences are MNHEY and SVGEGT. The CDR3 is CASSYSPGLAGIYEQYF. Here the CDR3 DNA reads TGTGCCAGCAGTTACTCTCCGGGACTAGCGGGGATATACGAGCAGTACTTC.

The chain combines TRBV11-2 with TRBJ2-3; TRBD1 aligns across 8 bases. J was trimmed by 5 bases and V by 6 bases; bases with no gene match: 13. Germline CDR1 and CDR2: SGHAT and FQNNGV. The CDR3 is 16 residues long. The CDR3 region is CASRPSFRGRGDTQYF. Written as DNA, the CDR3 is TGTGCCAGCAGACCGTCCTTCAGGGGGCGCGGAGATACGCAGTATTTT.

The chain joins TRBV5-5 to TRBJ1-2; unclear D gene. The germline gives CDR1 SGHKS, CDR2 YYEKEE (reference sequence). Trimming took 2 bases from V and 3 from J, leaving 14 bases between them. The CDR3 is 15 residues long. The CDR3 sequence is CASSFPGPGDYGYTF. The CDR3 DNA sequence: TGTGCCAGCAGCTTTCCAGGCCCAGGCGACTATGGCTACACCTTC. Full variable domain (rest looked up from reference TRBV5-5 and TRBJ1-2): DAGVTQSPTHLIKTRGQQVTLRCSPISGHKSVSWYQQVLGQGPQFIFQYYEKEERGRGNFPDRFSARQFPNYSSELNVNALLLGDSALYLCASSFPGPGDYGYTFGSGTRLTVV.

J is TRBJ1-4 and V is TRBV3-1 (or the pseudogene TRBV3-2), with D possibly TRBD1 on 6 matching bases. Germline V lookup: CDR1 LGHDT, CDR2 YNNKEL (reference sequence). This CDR3 region has 20 residues. The V and J ends lost 0 bases and 5 bases respectively, with 25 bases between them. The CDR3 DNA sequence: TGTGCCAGCAGCCAAGACCCGTGTGCTAATCTAACAGGGCCGAATGAAAAACTGTTTTTT. This translates into CASSQDPCANLTGPNEKLFF.

The chain carries TRBV28 and TRBJ2-7, with TRBD2 matching over 10 bases. CDR1 and CDR2 (germline): MDHEN, SYDVKM. CDR3 length: 16 residues. Losses at the gene ends were 7 bases for V and 0 bases for J; bases not matched to a gene: 9. The CDR3 coding sequence is TGTGCCAGCACCCAAGCGGGGGGGGACAGCTCCTACGAGCAGTACTTC. This sequence encodes CASTQAGGDSSYEQYF.

The J gene is TRBJ2-4, the V gene TRBV5-4; 8 nucleotides match TRBD1. CDR1 and CDR2 (germline): SGHNT, YYREEE (reference sequence). V lost 4 bases and J lost 3; bases outside the gene matches: 3. The CDR3 spans 14 residues. For the CDR3, the DNA is TGTGCCAGCAGCGCGACAGGGGTCAAAAACATTCAGTACTTC. Translated: CASSATGVKNIQYF. Full variable domain (remainder filled in from reference TRBV5-4 and TRBJ2-4): ETGVTQSPTHLIKTRGQQVTLRCSSQSGHNTVSWYQQALGQGPQFIFQYYREEENGRGNFPPRFSGLQFPNYSSELNVNALELDDSALYLCASSATGVKNIQYFGAGTRLSVL.

V and J are TRBV6-1 and TRBJ1-1; possibly TRBD1 for D (5 bases). Between the trimmed V and J ends, which lost 2 bases and 8 bases, there was a span of 15 bases. Germline V gene lookup returns CDR1 MNHNS and CDR2 SASEGT. The CDR3 contains 14 residues. CDR3 in amino acids: CASSETGQPTEAFF. CDR3 DNA: TGTGCCAGCAGTGAAACAGGACAACCCACAGAAGCTTTCTTT.

The chain joins TRBV5-8 to TRBJ1-1, with 9 nucleotides matching TRBD1. Losses at the gene ends were 2 bases for V and 5 bases for J; bases not matched to a gene: 7. This CDR3 spans 15 amino acids. Germline values: CDR1 SGHTS, CDR2 YDEGEE. In DNA, the CDR3 is TGTGCCAGCAGCTTATGGGGACAGGGCACAACTGAAGCTTTCTTT. As protein: CASSLWGQGTTEAFF.

A single count supports this clone. The DNA is omitted, as the CDR3 cannot be located on it reliably, and the CDR3 follows TCRdb's listing. This chain joins TRBV6-5 and TRBJ1-1. Germline CDR1 and CDR2: MNHEY and SVGAGI. The CDR3 region is 12 residues in length, termini included. The CDR3 reads CASSSSGGEAFF.

This chain uses TRBV7-9 with TRBJ2-1, with TRBD1 as a possible D gene (5 bases). Germline loops: CDR1 SEHNR, CDR2 FQNEAQ (reference sequence). The CDR3 is 15 amino acids. Trimming left V 1 base short and J 9 bases short, with 16 bases between. The CDR3 region has the DNA TGTGCCAGCAGCTTAGACAGGATTGGGCCAGGTGAGCAGTTCTTC. The encoded protein is CASSLDRIGPGEQFF. The full variable domain, with the rest looked up from reference TRBV7-9 and TRBJ2-1, is DTGVSQNPRHKITKRGQNVTFRCDPISEHNRLYWYRQTLGQGPEFLTYFQNEAQLEKSRLLSDRFSAERPKGSFSTLEIQRTEQGDSAMYLCASSLDRIGPGEQFFGPGTRLTVL.

The chain has TRBV27 and TRBJ2-7; tentatively, D is TRBD1 (6 bases). The CDR3 contains 14 residues. The germline CDR1 and CDR2 sequences are MNHEY and SMNVEV (reference sequence). V shed 4 bases and J shed 4 bases, with 14 bases lying between them. DNA of the CDR3: TGTGCCAGCAGTTCTGGGACAAGGACTTACGAGCAGTACTTC. Translated: CASSSGTRTYEQYF.

With regard to this clone: An end of the junction differs from the germline gene, which may be a read error. The chain has TRBV30 and TRBJ1-4, with 7 bases fitting TRBD1. The CDR3 is 13 residues long. Germline V gives CDR1 GTSNPN, CDR2 SVGIG (reference sequence). CDR3 nucleotide sequence: TGTGCCTGGGGACCCGGGACAGATGACAAACTGTTTTTT. Translation gives CAWGPGTDDKLFF.

The chain employs TRBV6-6 and TRBJ2-7, with a tentative D call TRBD1 (5 bases). V gave up 3 bases and J gave up 3 bases, with 12 bases separating them. CDR1 and CDR2 from the germline V gene are MNHNY and SVGAGI (reference sequence). The CDR3 has 14 amino acids. DNA of the CDR3: TGTGCCAGCAGTTATTCACAGGTTTACTACGAGCAGTACTTC. The encoded protein is CASSYSQVYYEQYF.

The chain couples TRBV11-2 to TRBJ2-3, with 14 bases lining up with TRBD2. From germline, CDR1 is SGHAT and CDR2 FQNNGV. The CDR3 has 17 residues. V lost 5 bases, J lost 4 bases, and 8 bases stayed unmatched. The CDR3 sequence: CASSPPGTSGGADTQYF. In nucleotides, the CDR3 is TGTGCCAGCAGCCCTCCCGGGACTAGCGGGGGAGCAGATACGCAGTATTTT. Full variable domain (missing parts from reference TRBV11-2 and TRBJ2-3): EAGVAQSPRYKIIEKRQSVAFWCNPISGHATLYWYQQILGQGPKLLIQFQNNGVVDDSQLPKDRFSAERLKGVDSTLKIQPAKLEDSAVYLCASSPPGTSGGADTQYFGPGTRLTVL.

The rearrangement joins TRBV30 to TRBJ1-6, with D perhaps matching TRBD1 (5 bases). Between the trimmed V and J ends, which lost 0 bases and 10 bases, there was a span of 16 bases. This CDR3 is built from 15 residues. The germline CDR1 and CDR2 sequences are GTSNPN and SVGIG (reference sequence). This CDR3 reads CAWSVRGLTGSPLHF. CDR3 bases: TGTGCCTGGAGTGTACGGGGGTTAACCGGCTCACCCCTCCACTTT.

The V and J genes are TRBV5-4 and TRBJ1-2; unclear D gene. The length of the CDR3 is 11 residues. With 4 bases removed from V and 6 bases from J, the gap between germline ends came to 7 bases. The germline gives CDR1 SGHNT, CDR2 YYREEE (reference sequence). CDR3 sequence reads: CASSPGDGYTF. As DNA, the CDR3 is TGTGCCAGCAGCCCAGGCGATGGCTACACCTTC.

The chain carries TRBV5-6 and TRBJ2-7, with D possibly matching TRBD1 (5 bases). Trimming shortened V by 7 bases and J by 2 bases, and 16 bases separated the two germline ends. Germline-derived CDR1 and CDR2 are SGHDT and YYEEEE. CDR3 size: 14 residues. CDR3 loop: CASAQGASTYEQYF. The CDR3 DNA is TGTGCCAGCGCCCAAGGGGCCTCTACCTACGAGCAGTACTTC. The full variable domain, completed using reference TRBV5-6 and TRBJ2-7, is DAGVTQSPTHLIKTRGQQVTLRCSPKSGHDTVSWYQQALGQGPQFIFQYYEEEERQRGNFPDRFSGHQFPNYSSELNVNALLLGDSALYLCASAQGASTYEQYFGPGTRLTVT.

The rearrangement uses TRBV28 and TRBJ1-1; no clear D gene. The length of the CDR3 is 14 residues. Germline values: CDR1 MDHEN, CDR2 SYDVKM. V was trimmed by 7 bases and J by 5 bases, leaving 17 bases between them. CDR3 sequence: CASTWYGEATEAFF. The CDR3 DNA follows: TGTGCCAGCACTTGGTACGGGGAGGCGACTGAAGCTTTCTTT. The full variable domain, completed using reference TRBV28 and TRBJ1-1, is DVKVTQSSRYLVKRTGEKVFLECVQDMDHENMFWYRQDPGLGLRLIYFSYDVKMKEKGDIPEGYSVSREKKERFSLILESASTNQTSMYLCASTWYGEATEAFFGQGTRLTVV.